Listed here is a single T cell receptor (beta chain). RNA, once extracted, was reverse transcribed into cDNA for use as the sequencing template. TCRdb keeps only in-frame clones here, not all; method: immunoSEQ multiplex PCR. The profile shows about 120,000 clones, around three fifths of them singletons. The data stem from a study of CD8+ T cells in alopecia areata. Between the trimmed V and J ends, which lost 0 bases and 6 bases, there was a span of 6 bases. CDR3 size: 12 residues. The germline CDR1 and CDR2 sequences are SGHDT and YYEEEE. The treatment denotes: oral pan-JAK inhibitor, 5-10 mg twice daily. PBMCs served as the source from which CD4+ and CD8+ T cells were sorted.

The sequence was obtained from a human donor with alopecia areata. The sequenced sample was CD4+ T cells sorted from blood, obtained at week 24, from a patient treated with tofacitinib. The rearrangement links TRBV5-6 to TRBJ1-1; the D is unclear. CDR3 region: CASSLGRSEAFF. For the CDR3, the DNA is TGTGCCAGCAGCTTGGGTCGTTCTGAAGCTTTCTTT.